This is a list of T cell receptor beta chains from one sample in a study of early T cells in non-severe SARS-CoV-2 infection. MiXCR, applied by TCRdb to the 5' RACE reads, yields one record per CDR3 protein. Seen here are tens of thousands of distinct CDR3 sequences, approximately 17% observed once, and the top ten hold roughly 4.7%. Source: whole blood, taken at baseline. All receptors come from an adult who was a healthcare worker with PCR-confirmed SARS-CoV-2 infection or an uninfected control (not recorded which). CDR3s include the opening cysteine and the closing phenylalanine or tryptophan. A D gene is named only where the DNA matches it firmly. Clone size appears in some rows only: once, few, many, or a class for an expanded clone.

>TRBJ2-7|.|TRBV9|TRBD2
TGTGCCAGCAGCCCTCAGCGGGGGCAGGTCGAGCAGTACTTC
CASSPQRGQVEQYF
>TRBJ1-1|few|TRBV7-2|.
TGTGCCAGCAGCGCTCAGGGAGTAAGTGAAGCTTTCTTT
CASSAQGVSEAFF
>TRBJ1-2|few|TRBV6-6|.
TGTGCCAGCAGGATGTCTTCTAACTATGGCTACACCTTC
CASRMSSNYGYTF
>TRBJ2-1|few|TRBV20-1|.
TGCAGTGCTAGATCTTCGCTGACGGCCTACAATGAGCAGTTCTTC
CSARSSLTAYNEQFF
>TRBJ2-1|few|TRBV12-3/TRBV12-4|.
TGTGCCAGCAGTTTGACGGGGCGATACAATGAGCAGTTCTTC
CASSLTGRYNEQFF
>TRBJ2-2|few|TRBV9|.
TGTGCCAGCAGCGAGGGAGGGGAGCTGTTTTTT
CASSEGGELFF
>TRBJ2-7|.|TRBV7-6|.
TGTGCCAGCAGCTCACGTCTTTTAACGGGAGCCCACGAGCAGTACTTC
CASSSRLLTGAHEQYF
>TRBJ2-1|few|TRBV12-3/TRBV12-4|.
TGTGCCAGCAGTTTGGGGACAATGGGGCAGTTCTTC
CASSLGTMGQFF
>TRBJ2-7|.|TRBV20-1|.
TGCAGTGCTAGAGAGGCAGGGGCCTTCTACGAGCAGTACTTC
CSAREAGAFYEQYF
>TRBJ2-3|.|TRBV11-2|TRBD1
TGTGCCAGCAGAACGAGGACAGGGAGCACAGATACGCAGTATTTT
CASRTRTGSTDTQYF
>TRBJ2-1|.|TRBV30|TRBD1
TGTGCCTGGAGTAGGGACAGTCAGTTCTTC
CAWSRDSQFF
>TRBJ1-1|.|TRBV12-3/TRBV12-4|.
TGTGCCAGCAGTCAACAGGGTTCCACTGAAGCTTTCTTT
CASSQQGSTEAFF
>TRBJ2-7|few|TRBV20-1|.
TGCAGTGCTACACTCGCCGGGCGGGGCCCCTACGAGCAGTACTTC
CSATLAGRGPYEQYF
>TRBJ2-3|.|TRBV2|.
TGTGCCAGCACTGGGCGGGTACCGGATACGCAGTATTTT
CASTGRVPDTQYF
>TRBJ1-4|few|TRBV6-6|TRBD1
TGTGCCAGCAGTTACCGGGACAGCCTTAATGAAAAACTGTTTTTT
CASSYRDSLNEKLFF
>TRBJ2-1|few|TRBV5-1|.
TGCGCCAGCGGGGATAGCCCTAATGAGCAGTTCTTC
CASGDSPNEQFF
>TRBJ2-2|.|TRBV12-3/TRBV12-4|TRBD2
TGTGCCAGCAGCCCCATCCGGCTAGCGGGAACCGGGGAGCTGTTTTTT
CASSPIRLAGTGELFF
>TRBJ2-7|.|TRBV29-1|TRBD1
TGCAGCGCCCGGGACAGGATGGGCGAGCAGTACTTC
CSARDRMGEQYF
>TRBJ1-2|few|TRBV6-5|.
TGTGCCAGCGGGCCTCGCCGGGCGGGCTACACCTTC
CASGPRRAGYTF
>TRBJ2-1|.|TRBV6-5|.
TGTGCCAGCAGTTCCAGCGCAAGGTTAAATGAGCAGTTCTTC
CASSSSARLNEQFF
>TRBJ2-5|few|TRBV13|.
TGTGCCAGCAGCTTCCGGGACGGACAAGAGACCCAGTACTTC
CASSFRDGQETQYF
>TRBJ2-3|.|TRBV20-1|.
TGCAGTGCTAGAGAATCTACGTTCACAGATACGCAGTATTTT
CSARESTFTDTQYF
>TRBJ2-1|many|TRBV29-1|.
TGCAGCGTTGGTATAGGGGTTTATGAAAATGAGCAGTTCTTC
CSVGIGVYENEQFF
>TRBJ1-3|few|TRBV20-1|.
TGCAGTGCTCAGAGGTTCTCTGGAAACACCATATATTTT
CSAQRFSGNTIYF
>TRBJ1-2|few|TRBV27|TRBD1
TGTGCCAGCAGTTTAGGAGGGGGCGATGGCTACACCTTC
CASSLGGGDGYTF
>TRBJ2-3|few|TRBV24-1|.
TGTGCCACCAGTGATTTGTGGGGAGATACGCAGTATTTT
CATSDLWGDTQYF
>TRBJ1-1|.|TRBV20-1|.
TGCAGTGCTGGGGGGCGGAAGGGAGCTTTCTTT
CSAGGRKGAFF
>TRBJ2-1|.|TRBV9|.
TGTGCCAGCAGCTTATCCGGGACCCGCTACAATGAGCAGTTCTTC
CASSLSGTRYNEQFF
>TRBJ1-5|.|TRBV7-8|.
TGTGCCAGCAGCTTAGGAGCCAGGGCACATCAGCCCCAGCATTTT
CASSLGARAHQPQHF
>TRBJ1-5|many|TRBV24-1|TRBD1
TGTGCCACCGACACCGGACAGGTAGGACAGCCCCAGCATTTT
CATDTGQVGQPQHF
>TRBJ2-7|few|TRBV20-1|TRBD2
TGCAGTGCAAGAGGGGCAGCGGGATCAAGATCCTACGAGCAGTACTTC
CSARGAAGSRSYEQYF
>TRBJ2-5|.|TRBV5-4|TRBD2
TGTGCCAGCAGCTTGTGGGACTATGAGACCCAGTACTTC
CASSLWDYETQYF
>TRBJ2-5|few|TRBV24-1|TRBD1
TGTGCCACCAGTGATGACAGGGTGCAAGAGACCCAGTACTTC
CATSDDRVQETQYF
>TRBJ2-3|many|TRBV5-1|TRBD2
TGCGCCAGCAGCTTGACTAGCGGGAGCGGGGCAGATACGCAGTATTTT
CASSLTSGSGADTQYF
>TRBJ2-5|many|TRBV7-2|TRBD2
TGTGCCAGCCAGACTAGCGTGTACCAAGAGACCCAGTACTTC
CASQTSVYQETQYF
>TRBJ2-2|many|TRBV29-1|TRBD2
TGCAGCGTTGAAGGGGGACTAGCGGGGAACACCGGGGAGCTGTTTTTT
CSVEGGLAGNTGELFF
>TRBJ2-7|.|TRBV9|.
TGTGCCAGCAGCCCCTTGGACGAGCAGTACTTC
CASSPLDEQYF
>TRBJ2-4|many|TRBV12-3/TRBV12-4|.
TGTGCCAGCAGCTCCGTGGGACTAGCCAAAAACATTCAGTACTTC
CASSSVGLAKNIQYF
>TRBJ2-1|.|TRBV24-1|.
TGTGCCACCAGTGGCCGGGACACGCCTAACAATGAGCAGTTCTTC
CATSGRDTPNNEQFF
>TRBJ2-1|few|TRBV7-9|.
TGTGCCAGCAGCTTAGCCCTCCGATCCTTCCAGTTCTTC
CASSLALRSFQFF
>TRBJ2-1|many|TRBV5-1|TRBD2
TGCGCCAGCAGGAGCCGGGGACTAGCGGGATTGTTGTCCTACAATGAGCAGTTCTTC
CASRSRGLAGLLSYNEQFF
>TRBJ2-7|.|TRBV6-6|.
TGTGCCAGCAGTTACACCGCTTCCGCCCCCCCTTACGAGCAGTACTTC
CASSYTASAPPYEQYF
>TRBJ2-1|.|TRBV7-9|TRBD2
TGTGCCAGCAGCCCTTTAGCGGGAGGGAACCTCAATGAGCAGTTCTTC
CASSPLAGGNLNEQFF
>TRBJ2-7|few|TRBV10-2|TRBD2
TGCGCCAGCGGGACTAGCGGGGTTACCTACGAGCAGTACTTC
CASGTSGVTYEQYF